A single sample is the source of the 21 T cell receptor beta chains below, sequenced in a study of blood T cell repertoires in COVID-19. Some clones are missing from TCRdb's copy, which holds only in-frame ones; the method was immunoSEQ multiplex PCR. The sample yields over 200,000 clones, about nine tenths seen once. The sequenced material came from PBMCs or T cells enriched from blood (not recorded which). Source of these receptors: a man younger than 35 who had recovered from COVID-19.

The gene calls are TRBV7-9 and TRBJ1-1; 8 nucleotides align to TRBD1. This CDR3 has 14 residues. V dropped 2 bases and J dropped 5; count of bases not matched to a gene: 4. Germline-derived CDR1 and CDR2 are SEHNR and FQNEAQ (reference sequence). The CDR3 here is CASSLTGGGTEAFF. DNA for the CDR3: TGTGCCAGCAGCTTAACAGGGGGAGGTACTGAAGCTTTCTTT.

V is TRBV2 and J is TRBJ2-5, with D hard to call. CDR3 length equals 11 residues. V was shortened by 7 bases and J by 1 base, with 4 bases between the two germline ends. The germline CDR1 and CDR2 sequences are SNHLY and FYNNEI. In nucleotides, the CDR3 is TGTGCCAGCACTCGCCAAGAGACCCAGTACTTC. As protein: CASTRQETQYF.

Here the CDR3 reads CASSLSGRDYEQYF. The CDR3 DNA reads as TGTGCCAGCAGTTTATCCGGGAGAGACTACGAGCAGTACTTC. V gene TRBV27 combines with J gene TRBJ2-7, with D possibly matching TRBD2 (6 bases). The CDR3 covers 14 residues. Germline V gene sequence: CDR1 MNHEY, CDR2 SMNVEV (reference sequence). Trimming stripped 0 bases from V and 3 bases from J, with 9 bases between.

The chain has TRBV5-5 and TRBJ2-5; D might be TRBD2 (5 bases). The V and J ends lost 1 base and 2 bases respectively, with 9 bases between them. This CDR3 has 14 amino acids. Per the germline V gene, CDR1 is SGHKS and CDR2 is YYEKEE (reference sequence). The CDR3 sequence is CASSLPLAQETQYF. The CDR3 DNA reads TGTGCCAGCAGCTTGCCGCTAGCTCAAGAGACCCAGTACTTC.

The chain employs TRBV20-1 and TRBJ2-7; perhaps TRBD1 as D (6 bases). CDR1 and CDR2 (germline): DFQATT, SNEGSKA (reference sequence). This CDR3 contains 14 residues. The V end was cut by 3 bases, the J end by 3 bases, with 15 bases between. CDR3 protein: CSASQRGLGYEQYF. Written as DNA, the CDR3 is TGCAGTGCTAGTCAGAGGGGGTTAGGCTACGAGCAGTACTTC.

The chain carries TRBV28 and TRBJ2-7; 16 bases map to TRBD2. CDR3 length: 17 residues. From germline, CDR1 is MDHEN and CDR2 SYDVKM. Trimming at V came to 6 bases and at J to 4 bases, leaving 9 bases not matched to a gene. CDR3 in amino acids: CASSGTSGRAMRYEQYF. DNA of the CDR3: TGTGCCAGCAGCGGGACTAGCGGGAGGGCCATGAGATACGAGCAGTACTTC.

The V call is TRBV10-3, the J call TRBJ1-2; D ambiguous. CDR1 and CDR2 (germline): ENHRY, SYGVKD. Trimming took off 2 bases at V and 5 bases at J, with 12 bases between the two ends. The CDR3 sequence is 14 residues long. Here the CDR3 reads CAISEPNSGYGYTF. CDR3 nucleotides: TGTGCCATCAGTGAGCCGAATTCCGGGTATGGCTACACCTTC.

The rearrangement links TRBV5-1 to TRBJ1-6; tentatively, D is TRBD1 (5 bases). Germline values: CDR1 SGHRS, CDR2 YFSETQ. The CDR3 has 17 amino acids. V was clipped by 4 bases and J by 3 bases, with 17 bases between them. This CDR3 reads CASSPLPGQDYNSPLHF. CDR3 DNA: TGCGCCAGCAGCCCACTCCCAGGGCAGGACTATAATTCACCCCTCCACTTT.

CDR3 nucleotides: TGTGCCAGCAGTTTATGCCCCGTTTTCAGGGCGAAGTACCAAGAGACCCAGTACTTC. Protein sequence: CASSLCPVFRAKYQETQYF. The chain uses TRBV27 and TRBJ2-5; TRBD1 might be the D (5 bases). The CDR3 has 19 residues. Germline lookup yields CDR1 MNHEY and CDR2 SMNVEV (reference sequence). Trimming shortened V by 1 base and J by 0 bases, and 21 bases separated the two germline ends.

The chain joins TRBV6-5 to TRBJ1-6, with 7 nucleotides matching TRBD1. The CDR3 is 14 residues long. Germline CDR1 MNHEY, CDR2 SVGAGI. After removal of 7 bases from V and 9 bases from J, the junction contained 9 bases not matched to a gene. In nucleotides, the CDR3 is TGTGCCAGCAACCGAGACAGGGTTGGTTCACCCCTCCACTTT. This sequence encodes CASNRDRVGSPLHF.

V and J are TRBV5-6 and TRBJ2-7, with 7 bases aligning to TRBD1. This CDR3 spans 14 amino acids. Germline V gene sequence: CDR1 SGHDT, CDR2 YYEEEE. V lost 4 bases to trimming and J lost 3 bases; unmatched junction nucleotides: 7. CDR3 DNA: TGTGCCAGCAGCACGCCGGGACAGAGCTACGAGCAGTACTTC. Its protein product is CASSTPGQSYEQYF.

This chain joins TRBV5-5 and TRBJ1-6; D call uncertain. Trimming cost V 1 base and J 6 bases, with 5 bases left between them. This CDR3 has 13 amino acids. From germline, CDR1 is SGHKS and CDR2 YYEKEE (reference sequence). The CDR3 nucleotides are TGTGCCAGCAGCTTGTCCCTTAATTCACCCCTCCACTTT. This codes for CASSLSLNSPLHF.

The CDR3 loop is CASSFSLAGVNEQFF. The CDR3 nucleotides read TGCGCCAGCAGCTTCTCGCTAGCGGGAGTCAATGAGCAGTTCTTC. This chain links TRBV5-1 with TRBJ2-1; 10 bases are a match to TRBD2. This CDR3 region has 15 residues. Germline V gene data show CDR1 as SGHRS and CDR2 as YFSETQ. J gave up 6 bases and V 2 bases, and 5 bases lay outside the gene matches.

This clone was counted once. The chain's CDR3 is CASSYSSGTAYEQYF. CDR3 coding DNA: TGTGCCAGCAGTTATTCCTCCGGGACAGCCTACGAGCAGTACTTC. The chain links TRBV6-2 or TRBV6-3 to TRBJ2-7; 7 bases line up with TRBD1. With V trimmed by 3 bases and J by 2 bases, 7 bases remained unmatched. Germline V lookup: CDR1 MNHEY, CDR2 SVGEGT. This CDR3 contains 15 residues.

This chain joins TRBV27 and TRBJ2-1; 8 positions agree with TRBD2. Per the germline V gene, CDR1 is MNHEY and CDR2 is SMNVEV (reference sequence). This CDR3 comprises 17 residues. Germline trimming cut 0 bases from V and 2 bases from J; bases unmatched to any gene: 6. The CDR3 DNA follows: TGTGCCAGCAGTTTATCACTAGCGGAGAGAACCTACAATGAGCAGTTCTTC. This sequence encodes CASSLSLAERTYNEQFF.

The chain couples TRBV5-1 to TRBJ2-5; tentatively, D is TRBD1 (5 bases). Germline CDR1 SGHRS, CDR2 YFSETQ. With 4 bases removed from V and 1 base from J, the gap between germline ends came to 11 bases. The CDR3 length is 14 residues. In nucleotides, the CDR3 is TGCGCCAGCAGCCCAGGACACTCCCAAGAGACCCAGTACTTC. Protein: CASSPGHSQETQYF.

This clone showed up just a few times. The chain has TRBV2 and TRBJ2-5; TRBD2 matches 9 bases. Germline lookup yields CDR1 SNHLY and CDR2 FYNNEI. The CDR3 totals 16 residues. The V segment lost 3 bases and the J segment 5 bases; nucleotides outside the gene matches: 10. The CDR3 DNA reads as TGTGCCAGCAGTGAGTCGGCGGGGGGGCGATGGGAGACCCAGTACTTC. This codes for CASSESAGGRWETQYF.

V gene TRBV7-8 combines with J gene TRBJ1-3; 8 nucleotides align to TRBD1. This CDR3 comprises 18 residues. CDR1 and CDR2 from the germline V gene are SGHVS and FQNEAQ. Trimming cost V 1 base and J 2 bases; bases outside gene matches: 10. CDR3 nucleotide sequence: TGTGCCAGCAGCTTAGGTCCGGGACAGGTTTATGCTGGAAACACCATATATTTT. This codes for CASSLGPGQVYAGNTIYF.

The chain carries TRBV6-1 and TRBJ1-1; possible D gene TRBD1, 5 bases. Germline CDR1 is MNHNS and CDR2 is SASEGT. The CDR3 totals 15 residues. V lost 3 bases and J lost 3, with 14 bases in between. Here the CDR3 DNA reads TGTGCCAGCAGTGAGGGACTTGAGCAGCACACTGAAGCTTTCTTT. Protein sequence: CASSEGLEQHTEAFF.

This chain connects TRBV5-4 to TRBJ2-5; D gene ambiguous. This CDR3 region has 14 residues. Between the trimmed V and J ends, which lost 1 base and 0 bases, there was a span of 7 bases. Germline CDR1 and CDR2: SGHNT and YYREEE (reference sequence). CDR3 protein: CASSLPPYQETQYF. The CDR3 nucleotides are TGTGCCAGCAGCTTGCCCCCGTACCAAGAGACCCAGTACTTC.

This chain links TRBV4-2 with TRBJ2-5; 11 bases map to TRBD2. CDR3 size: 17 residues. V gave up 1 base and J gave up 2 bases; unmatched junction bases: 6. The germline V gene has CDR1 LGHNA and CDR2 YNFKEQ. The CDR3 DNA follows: TGTGCCAGCAGCCAAGGAACCGGGACTAGCGGTCAAGAGACCCAGTACTTC. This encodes CASSQGTGTSGQETQYF.